Below are 5 T cell receptor beta chains sequenced from a single sample in a study of cytomegalovirus exposure and HLA in healthy donors. Both 60 Vbeta primers and 13 Jbeta primers went into the PCR. Measured with immunoSEQ multiplex PCR; TCRdb has only the in-frame clones, and not every one. Of 110,000 to 150,000 clones listed, around 85% are singletons. Sequencing input: PBMCs. The receptors derive from a man between 40 and 49 years old in good health and CMV-seropositive.

This clone was observed once. This sequence joins TRBV7-3 and TRBJ2-1; TRBD2 agrees at 10 bases. V lost 6 bases and J lost 7; bases outside the gene matches: 9. CDR1 SGHTA and CDR2 FQGTGA come from the germline V gene. This CDR3 has 15 residues. This CDR3 is CASSSIAGGVNEQFF. CDR3 DNA sequence: TGTGCCAGCAGTTCAATAGCGGGGGGAGTGAATGAGCAGTTCTTC.

The chain links TRBV6-5 to TRBJ2-5, with 7 bases that match TRBD1. The CDR3 loop spans 16 amino acids. Germline V lookup: CDR1 MNHEY, CDR2 SVGAGI. Trimming cost V 3 bases and J 4 bases; bases outside gene matches: 11. The CDR3 bases are TGTGCCAGCAGTTATATCTCCGTGACAGGGCGAGAGACCCAGTACTTC. Residues: CASSYISVTGRETQYF.

This clone was observed a few times. The V call is TRBV19, the J call TRBJ2-2, with a possible D match to TRBD2 (7 bases). CDR3 length equals 15 residues. V shed 4 bases and J shed 6 bases, with 15 bases lying between them. Germline V gene data show CDR1 as LNHDA and CDR2 as SQIVND (reference sequence). The CDR3 is CASSNQGGGAGELFF. The CDR3 region has the DNA TGTGCCAGTAGTAACCAGGGAGGGGGGGCCGGGGAGCTGTTTTTT.

The V call is TRBV7-8, the J call TRBJ2-7; D ambiguous. Germline V gene data show CDR1 as SGHVS and CDR2 as FQNEAQ. The CDR3 is 13 residues long. Trimming took off 3 bases at V and 6 bases at J, with 12 bases between the two ends. The CDR3 bases are TGTGCCAGCAGCTTTCCCCCCCCGGGCGAGCAGTACTTC. This translates into CASSFPPPGEQYF.

The genes are TRBV30 and TRBJ1-2, with D perhaps TRBD1 (6 bases). CDR3 length: 14 amino acids. Per germline, CDR1 GTSNPN and CDR2 SVGIG (reference sequence). The V and J ends lost 5 bases and 3 bases respectively, with 16 bases between them. The CDR3: CAWYTPGQYYGYTF. In DNA, the CDR3 is TGTGCCTGGTATACCCCTGGACAGTACTATGGCTACACCTTC.